The entry that follows covers one TCR beta chain sequence. Being one base from a much bigger clone, this may be a read error. This entry is derived from a study of T cells after yellow fever vaccination. The overall study: CD3, CD45RA, CCR7 and CD95 sorting yielded EM, EMRA, CM and Tscm memory subsets.

Regarding the study as a whole: Post-booster repertoires contained most primary-vaccination clones again (96% CD4, over 70% CD8). There were almost no vaccine-responding clonotypes detectable in the sorted memory subsets on day 0.

A 5'RACE template-switching step, the method used to make TCR cDNA, added a universal primer site and UMIs. Each CDR3 protein is one row after TCRdb ran MiXCR on the 5' RACE reads. There are approximately 34,000 distinct CDR3 sequences in the sample; roughly a tenth occur only once, and less than 15% lies in the top ten. There are 18 residues in the CDR3. V was shortened by 5 bases and J by 0 bases, with 17 bases between the two germline ends. Germline V CDR1 and CDR2: MDHEN, SYDVKM. The chain combines TRBV28 with TRBJ1-6; D possibly corresponds to TRBD1 (5 bases). The starting material was PBMCs, either bulk or a sorted T-cell subset (CD4+, CD8+, memory, or dextramer-sorted; not recorded which), obtained roughly 15 days after the first yellow fever vaccination. The TCR was taken from a man between 18 and 35 years old who received the YFV17D yellow fever vaccine. Here the CDR3 DNA reads TGTGCCAGCAGTATGAGGCAGGGCCTAAACTCCTATAATTCACCCCTCCACTTT. The encoded protein is CASSMRQGLNSYNSPLHF.